This TCR beta chain was obtained from a study of OX40 agonist ivuxolimab in advanced cancers. Study-wide points: Normalized expansion of T-cell clones was also low for some nonresponders.

Regarding this clone: Its cognate antigen is unknown.

CDR1 and CDR2 from the germline V gene are MNHNS and SASEGT. The ends were cut back, 10 bases at V and 6 bases at J, with 12 bases in the middle. This CDR3 contains 11 residues. Only in-frame clones appear in the TCRdb table, and some are missing; sequencing was by immunoSEQ multiplex PCR. The data contain 60,000 or so clones, approximately 86% of them seen just once; the ten biggest clones take up 3.7%. The sample consisted of CD4+ or CD8+ T cells sorted from blood, taken in a trial of the OX40 agonist ivuxolimab. The chain uses TRBV6-1 and TRBJ1-2; D is uncertain. This sequence was found in an adult with an advanced solid tumor such as melanoma, head and neck, liver or kidney cancer. Here the CDR3 reads CAIGPPHGYTF. As DNA, the CDR3 is TGTGCCATTGGGCCTCCCCATGGCTACACCTTC.